This T cell receptor (beta chain) stems from a study of blood T cell repertoires in COVID-19. Study details: There were acute and convalescent COVID-19 samples, and they came from the United States, Italy and Spain. T cells, B-cell-depleted T cells, or PBMCs supplied cDNA or gDNA.

Original analysis: The assay estimated nucleated cells by amplifying reference gene primers. Some clones are missing from TCRdb's copy, which holds only in-frame ones; the method was immunoSEQ multiplex PCR. Clone size and the V and J calls come from that table; the DNA yielded D and trimming. The sample has about 160,000 clones; approximately 80% are singletons. The CDR3 runs 16 residues. The germline V gene has CDR1 LNHDA and CDR2 SQIVND (reference sequence). V shed 4 bases, J shed 0 bases, and the junction held 4 bases outside the gene matches. The origin of this receptor is a woman aged 80 or over with active or convalescent COVID-19. The gene calls are TRBV19 and TRBJ1-5, with 9 bases that match TRBD1. Input material: peripheral blood. CDR3 in DNA: TGTGCCAGTAGTAGGGGACAGGGCTATAGCAATCAGCCCCAGCATTTT. This gives the protein CASSRGQGYSNQPQHF.